These 25 T cell receptor beta chains came from one sample sequenced in a study of T cells after yellow fever vaccination (dated by TCRdb to between 2017 and 2020). Per the publication, the treatment or condition label means: live attenuated yellow fever vaccine strain. The library was obtained by 5' RACE. TCRdb lists the instrument as Illumina HiSeq 2500. Clones were called with MiXCR by TCRdb after fastp trimmed the public reads at Q25, and only in-frame beta chains were retained. One record per CDR3 amino acid sequence lists the most common genes and DNA. The sample table shows about 63,000 distinct CDR3 sequences, and approximately 8% are seen once. In total, the top ten clones hold less than 40% of the sample. Material: CD8+ T cells sorted from PBMCs, obtained 15 days after the yellow fever booster vaccination. These receptors originate from a man between 25 and 39 years old who received the YFV17D yellow fever vaccine.

This chain connects TRBV27 to TRBJ2-7; TRBD2 agrees at 7 bases. V lost 8 bases to trimming and J lost 3 bases; unmatched junction nucleotides: 7. This CDR3 has 13 residues. Germline CDR1 reads MNHEY; CDR2 reads SMNVEV (reference sequence). The CDR3 reads CASAPGGSYEQYF. DNA for the CDR3: TGTGCCAGCGCTCCCGGCGGGAGCTACGAGCAGTACTTC.

This clonotype was recorded many times. This rearrangement joins TRBV6-5 to TRBJ2-1; the match to TRBD1 covers 9 bases. J lost 8 bases, V lost 0 bases, and 11 bases had no gene match. The CDR3 loop spans 17 amino acids. Germline values: CDR1 MNHEY, CDR2 SVGAGI. The DNA of the CDR3 is TGTGCCAGCAGTTACTCCGGGACAGGGAGGGATATCTATGAGCAGTTCTTC. Residues: CASSYSGTGRDIYEQFF.

This clonotype was seen at least ten times. The chain couples TRBV9 to TRBJ2-1; 7 bases are shared with TRBD2. The length of the CDR3 is 14 residues. J gave up 4 bases and V 6 bases, and 7 bases lay outside the gene matches. The germline V gene has CDR1 SGDLS and CDR2 YYNGEE. The CDR3 here is CASKSSGNYNEQFF. CDR3 sequence (DNA): TGTGCCAGCAAATCTAGCGGAAATTACAATGAGCAGTTCTTC.

The sample holds many counts of this clonotype. The chain carries TRBV5-1 and TRBJ2-2; D is unresolved. The germline V gene encodes CDR1 SGHRS and CDR2 YFSETQ. With 4 bases removed from V and 7 bases from J, the gap between germline ends came to 11 bases. The CDR3 has 13 residues. The CDR3 DNA reads as TGCGCCAGCAGCGCCGACGGCGGCGGGGAGCTGTTTTTT. It codes for CASSADGGGELFF.

Remarks on this clonotype: A much larger clone differs from this one at a single base, so this may be a read error. The chain employs TRBV28 and TRBJ2-7; a weak D match, TRBD1 (6 bases). CDR1 and CDR2 (germline): MDHEN, SYDVKM. V dropped 7 bases and J dropped 2 bases, with 15 bases sitting between them. This CDR3 is 14 amino acids long. CDR3 nucleotide sequence: TGTGCCAGCATCCCCCACAGGGAGACCTACGAGCAGTACTTC. Its translation is CASIPHRETYEQYF.

The sample holds many counts of this clonotype. The rearrangement uses TRBV24-1 and TRBJ2-2; D is possibly TRBD1 (5 bases). The CDR3 consists of 14 residues. Trimming left V 1 base short and J 6 bases short, with 8 bases between. CDR1 and CDR2 from the germline V gene are KGHDR and SFDVKD. The CDR3, as DNA: TGTGCCACCAGTGATTTAGGGGCCCCCGGGGAGCTGTTTTTT. Translating it yields CATSDLGAPGELFF.

At least ten counts were recorded for this clonotype. The chain has TRBV6-5 and TRBJ2-7; the D is unclear. The CDR3 runs to 12 residues. Germline V gene data show CDR1 as MNHEY and CDR2 as SVGAGI. Trimming shortened V by 4 bases and J by 4 bases, and 8 bases separated the two germline ends. This CDR3 reads CASSSFGYEQYF. DNA of the CDR3: TGTGCCAGCAGTTCCTTCGGATACGAGCAGTACTTC.

The CDR3 DNA follows: TGTGCCAGCAGTTACCCGGGACAAAGCAATGAGCAGTTCTTC. Its translation is CASSYPGQSNEQFF. The chain employs TRBV28 and TRBJ2-1, with a weak D call TRBD1 (6 bases). There are 14 residues in the CDR3. Trimming pared 4 bases from V and 6 bases from J, leaving 13 bases between. Germline V gene data show CDR1 as MDHEN and CDR2 as SYDVKM.

This clonotype was observed many times. V usage is TRBV7-2 and J usage is TRBJ1-5, with D possibly being TRBD1 (5 bases). The CDR3 contains 15 residues. Germline loops: CDR1 SGHTA, CDR2 FQGNSA. Trimming took 5 bases from V and 9 from J, leaving 20 bases between them. The CDR3 sequence: CASSTWVSDGGPQHF. CDR3 bases: TGTGCCAGCAGCACTTGGGTCTCTGACGGGGGGCCCCAGCATTTT.

The rearrangement uses TRBV29-1 and TRBJ2-1; 14 bases are shared with TRBD2. The germline gives CDR1 SQVTM, CDR2 ANQGSEA. The CDR3 loop spans 16 amino acids. The CDR3 loop is CSITGTSGGSYNEQFF. In DNA form, the CDR3 reads TGCAGTATCACAGGGACTAGCGGGGGATCCTACAATGAGCAGTTCTTC.

This clonotype was recorded at least ten times. The chain has TRBV4-2 and TRBJ1-1; D may be TRBD1 (6 bases). CDR3 size: 17 residues. V lost 0 bases, J lost 2 bases, and 16 bases lay in between. Germline V gene data show CDR1 as LGHNA and CDR2 as YNFKEQ. CDR3 sequence: CASSQDQNTGPNTEAFF. In DNA, the CDR3 is TGTGCCAGCAGCCAAGACCAGAATACAGGGCCTAACACTGAAGCTTTCTTT.

This clonotype was counted at least ten times. The chain joins TRBV28 to TRBJ2-7, with TRBD2 identical over 13 bases. The CDR3 is 17 amino acids. Germline CDR1 and CDR2: MDHEN and SYDVKM. The V gene end was trimmed by 4 bases and the J gene end by 0 bases; junction bases not matched to a gene: 6. The CDR3 region has the DNA TGTGCCAGCAGTTGGTTGGGACTAGCGGGGCACTCCTACGAGCAGTACTTC. Its translation: CASSWLGLAGHSYEQYF.

The table lists this clonotype with many counts. V and J are TRBV9 and TRBJ2-2; 7 bases are a match to TRBD2. CDR1 is SGDLS and CDR2 is YYNGEE in the germline V gene. V shed 3 bases and J 3 bases; nucleotides not matched to a gene: 8. This CDR3 region has 16 residues. The CDR3 region is CASSAPGGWDTGELFF. Here the CDR3 DNA reads TGTGCCAGCAGCGCCCCGGGGGGTTGGGACACCGGGGAGCTGTTTTTT.

This clonotype came up many times. The chain links TRBV7-6 to TRBJ2-5, with D hard to call. The ends were cut back, 5 bases at V and 1 base at J, with 11 bases in the middle. The germline CDR1 and CDR2 sequences are SGHVS and FNYEAQ. The CDR3 has 14 residues. The CDR3 DNA reads TGTGCCAGCAGCAGGGTAGATTTCCAAGAGACCCAGTACTTC. Translation gives CASSRVDFQETQYF. The full variable domain, completed using reference TRBV7-6 and TRBJ2-5, is GAGVSQSPRYKVTKRGQDVALRCDPISGHVSLYWYRQALGQGPEFLTYFNYEAQQDKSGLPNDRFSAERPEGSISTLTIQRTEQRDSAMYRCASSRVDFQETQYFGPGTRLLVL.

This clonotype was recorded many times. The rearrangement links TRBV7-9 to TRBJ1-2; TRBD1 aligns across 7 bases. Trimming cost V 5 bases and J 4 bases; bases outside gene matches: 13. Looked up from germline, CDR1 is SEHNR and CDR2 is FQNEAQ (reference sequence). The CDR3 contains 16 residues. For the CDR3, the DNA is TGTGCCAGCAGCGCGGATTCCGGGACAGCACGCTATGGCTACACCTTC. This codes for CASSADSGTARYGYTF.

In its sample, this clonotype was seen a few times. The V and J genes are TRBV6-1 and TRBJ2-1, with D possibly being TRBD2 (6 bases). CDR1 MNHNS and CDR2 SASEGT come from the germline V gene. The length of the CDR3 is 16 residues. V gave up 6 bases and J gave up 6 bases, with 21 bases separating them. The CDR3 sequence: CASSPRGRELTNEQFF. CDR3 bases: TGTGCCAGCAGCCCCCGGGGACGGGAGCTAACCAATGAGCAGTTCTTC.

This clonotype appeared many times. The rearrangement links TRBV7-2 to TRBJ1-1, with TRBD1 as a possible D gene (6 bases). CDR1 and CDR2 (germline): SGHTA, FQGNSA. V was cut by 4 bases and J by 3 bases, with 15 bases left in between. The CDR3 is made up of 15 amino acids. The CDR3 region has the DNA TGTGCCAGCAGCTCGGGAAGGGGGGCGTACACTGAAGCTTTCTTT. It yields the protein CASSSGRGAYTEAFF.

This clonotype was counted ten times or more. The chain links TRBV29-1 to TRBJ1-1, with TRBD1 matching 11 bases. The germline V gene encodes CDR1 SQVTM and CDR2 ANQGSEA. The CDR3 totals 13 residues. The ends lost 7 bases at V and 4 bases at J; junction bases unmatched: 5. The CDR3 region is CSAPGTGGTEAFF. The CDR3 nucleotides read TGCAGCGCGCCCGGGACAGGGGGCACTGAAGCTTTCTTT.

This clonotype was detected many times. The rearrangement uses TRBV12-3 or TRBV12-4 and TRBJ2-7; 7 nucleotides align to TRBD2. The J segment lost 4 bases and the V segment lost 7 bases, leaving 7 bases of the junction unmatched. The CDR3 spans 13 residues. As DNA, the CDR3 is TGTGCCAGCACGCTGACTAGCAGTTACGAGCAGTACTTC. Protein sequence: CASTLTSSYEQYF.

Regarding this clonotype: A read error may be the cause here, since a much bigger clone is one base away. This chain uses TRBV5-1 with TRBJ2-1, with D perhaps TRBD2 (5 bases). Germline CDR1 and CDR2: SGHRS and YFSETQ. CDR3 length: 14 amino acids. Trimming took off 4 bases at V and 2 bases at J, with 10 bases between the two ends. CDR3 in amino acids: CASSPGETYNEQFF. The CDR3 DNA follows: TGCGCCAGCAGCCCCGGGGAGACCTACAATGAGCAGTTCTTC.

In this sample, this clonotype turned up many times. This sequence joins TRBV5-6 and TRBJ2-7, with 7 bases lining up with TRBD2. Germline loops: CDR1 SGHDT, CDR2 YYEEEE. Unmatched junction bases numbered 6, after V lost 4 bases and J lost 2 bases. This CDR3 contains 14 residues. The CDR3 bases are TGTGCCAGCAGCCGACCCGGGACTACCTACGAGCAGTACTTC. Protein product: CASSRPGTTYEQYF.

This clonotype was detected only a few times. V is TRBV4-3 and J is TRBJ2-7, with a weak D call TRBD1 (6 bases). Trimming pared 0 bases from V and 0 bases from J, leaving 15 bases between. Germline V gives CDR1 LGHNA, CDR2 YSLEER. This CDR3 has 17 amino acids. The CDR3 reads CASSQEWGRGYSYEQYF. CDR3 in DNA: TGCGCCAGCAGCCAAGAATGGGGCAGGGGTTACTCCTACGAGCAGTACTTC.

At least ten counts were recorded for this clonotype. V usage is TRBV27 and J usage is TRBJ2-7; the D is unclear. Germline CDR1 is MNHEY and CDR2 is SMNVEV (reference sequence). This CDR3 contains 14 residues. V dropped 1 base and J dropped 6 bases, with 13 bases sitting between them. The CDR3 nucleotides are TGTGCCAGCAGTTTATATCCAGGCCTCGCCGAGCAGTACTTC. This codes for CASSLYPGLAEQYF.

This clonotype was recorded at least ten times. The chain couples TRBV20-1 to TRBJ1-2; D is undetermined. The CDR3 sequence is 12 residues long. Trimming removed 5 bases from V and 2 bases from J, with 9 bases in between. Germline V gene data show CDR1 as DFQATT and CDR2 as SNEGSKA (reference sequence). CDR3 residues: CSAYTGNYGYTF. As DNA, the CDR3 is TGCAGTGCTTATACGGGGAACTATGGCTACACCTTC.

This clonotype was picked up a small number of times. The CDR3 coding sequence is TGCGCCAGCAGCCCCGGACAGGGGGTTGAAGCTTTCTTT. Encoded protein: CASSPGQGVEAFF. The chain uses TRBV4-3 and TRBJ1-1, with 10 bases that match TRBD1. The V gene end was trimmed by 4 bases and the J gene end by 7 bases; junction bases not matched to a gene: 3. Looked up from germline, CDR1 is LGHNA and CDR2 is YSLEER. The CDR3 is 13 amino acids.